This T cell receptor beta chain was captured by sequencing in a study of beta chain features in type 1 diabetes. Whole-study results and caveats: There was a moderate but significant shortening of TCRB CDR3s in all four CD4+ subsets of Type 1 diabetes patients.

On this clone: Its specificity is unknown. The same CDR3 can be traced to other DNA sequences in this sample.

All of the isolated RNA was reverse transcribed, so expressed TCRB transcripts were sequenced. Produced via immunoSEQ multiplex PCR; TCRdb's table is partial and in-frame only. The sample has almost 350,000 clones, 9.3% seen once. One heparinised blood draw averaging about 116 mL was given by each donor. The origin of this receptor is a man younger than 45 with type 1 diabetes. The sequenced sample consisted of central memory CD4+ T cells from blood.

CDR3 bases: TGTGCCAGCAGCCCCCAGCAGAACACTGAAGCTTTCTTT. The encoded protein is CASSPQQNTEAFF. The chain uses TRBV7-9 and TRBJ1-1, with D uncertain. Per the germline V gene, CDR1 is SEHNR and CDR2 is FQNEAQ (reference sequence). The length of the CDR3 is 13 residues. Trimming stripped 5 bases from V and 1 base from J, with 8 bases between.